These 5 T cell receptor beta chains originate from one sample sequenced in a study of identical twins. TCRdb reanalysed the 5' RACE reads using MiXCR and keeps one entry per CDR3 protein. The sample records a few hundred thousand distinct CDR3 sequences, 9% being singletons. Sample: naive T cells sorted from blood. The source is a woman between 50 and 59 years old in good health.

The V call is TRBV27, the J call TRBJ2-7; 9 bases line up with TRBD1. CDR1 and CDR2 (germline): MNHEY, SMNVEV (reference sequence). The CDR3 consists of 15 residues. V dropped 2 bases and J dropped 7; count of bases not matched to a gene: 9. CDR3 sequence reads: CASSLLDRGEGEQYF. CDR3 in DNA: TGTGCCAGCAGTTTACTCGACAGGGGGGAAGGAGAGCAGTACTTC.

This clonotype was seen at least ten times. The CDR3, as DNA: TGCGCCAGCAGCTTGGGGCCAGGGTTACGTACACAAGCCTACTACGAGCAGTACGTC. Translated, it gives CASSLGPGLRTQAYYEQYV. The rearrangement uses TRBV5-1 and TRBJ2-7, with a possible D match to TRBD1 (5 bases). This CDR3 comprises 19 residues. Trimming shortened V by 0 bases and J by 3 bases, and 25 bases separated the two germline ends. Germline assignment: CDR1 SGHRS and CDR2 YFSETQ.

This clonotype has just a few counts. The gene calls are TRBV20-1 and TRBJ2-4; D is undetermined. Germline CDR1 and CDR2: DFQATT and SNEGSKA (reference sequence). CDR3 size: 11 residues. V gave up 3 bases and J gave up 6 bases, with 6 bases separating them. This CDR3 reads CSASTSNIQYF. As DNA, the CDR3 is TGCAGTGCTAGTACGTCAAACATTCAGTACTTC.

This sequence joins TRBV7-9 and TRBJ2-2; D may be TRBD2 (5 bases). CDR3 size: 17 residues. CDR1 is SEHNR and CDR2 is FQNEAQ in the germline V gene (reference sequence). V dropped 2 bases and J dropped 2 bases, with 15 bases sitting between them. This chain's CDR3 is CASSLSLLAENTGELFF. CDR3 nucleotide sequence: TGTGCCAGCAGCTTAAGTTTGCTAGCAGAAAACACCGGGGAGCTGTTTTTT. Variable domain in full (rest from reference TRBV7-9 and TRBJ2-2): DTGVSQNPRHKITKRGQNVTFRCDPISEHNRLYWYRQTLGQGPEFLTYFQNEAQLEKSRLLSDRFSAERPKGSFSTLEIQRTEQGDSAMYLCASSLSLLAENTGELFFGEGSRLTVL.

This clonotype was counted between two and nine times. The CDR3 loop is CASGEAYGYTF. The CDR3 DNA follows: TGTGCCAGCGGGGAGGCCTATGGCTACACCTTC. The V call is TRBV7-9, the J call TRBJ1-2; D not certain. The CDR3 has 11 residues. V dropped 8 bases and J dropped 4 bases, with 8 bases sitting between them. Germline lookup yields CDR1 SEHNR and CDR2 FQNEAQ (reference sequence).